The clone carrying this TCR beta chain appeared a single time. The antigen remains undetermined. These data belong to a study of cytomegalovirus exposure and HLA in healthy donors. V lost 10 bases to trimming and J lost 4 bases, with 14 bases between them. The CDR3 is 13 amino acids. CDR1 MNHEY and CDR2 SVGAGI come from the germline V gene. 60 Vbeta and 13 Jbeta primers were used in PCR. Generated by immunoSEQ multiplex PCR, the TCRdb table keeps only in-frame clones and is missing some. Here the sample spans 170,000 or so clones, 80% to 85% being singletons. Findings and caveats of the study: TCR sequences were mostly rare, though some public TCRs occurred in many donors.

What was sequenced was PBMCs. The rearrangement joins TRBV6-5 to TRBJ2-1; D possibly corresponds to TRBD2 (6 bases). The sequence came from a man aged 45 to 65 in good health and CMV-seronegative. The CDR3 bases are TGTGCCACCCTCGGGAGTTTATACAATGAGCAGTTCTTC. It codes for CATLGSLYNEQFF.